Sequencing of this TCR beta chain was carried out in a study of tumor and adjacent non-tumor tissue in lung cancer. The template was RNA from unsorted bulk tissue. This non-tumor lung sample came from over 3 cm beyond the tumor edge. Germline loops: CDR1 DFQATT, CDR2 SNEGSKA (reference sequence). V gave up 5 bases and J gave up 0 bases, with 14 bases separating them. The CDR3 loop spans 14 amino acids. There are many counts of this clonotype. A modified ARM-PCR protocol with three rounds of nested PCR amplified TCRbeta. TCRdb re-analysed the multiplex PCR reads in MiXCR, keeping a single row per CDR3 protein. The repertoire holds 90,000 to 100,000 distinct CDR3 sequences, roughly 78% seen once, with roughly 29% in the top ten.

The chain has TRBV20-1 and TRBJ2-7; D gene uncertain. The TCR comes from a man aged 55 to 70 with small cell lung cancer. Sequenced material: distant non-tumor lung tissue. CDR3 coding DNA: TGCAGTGCTGCTACCCCATCAAACTCCTACGAGCAGTACTTC. Residues: CSAATPSNSYEQYF.